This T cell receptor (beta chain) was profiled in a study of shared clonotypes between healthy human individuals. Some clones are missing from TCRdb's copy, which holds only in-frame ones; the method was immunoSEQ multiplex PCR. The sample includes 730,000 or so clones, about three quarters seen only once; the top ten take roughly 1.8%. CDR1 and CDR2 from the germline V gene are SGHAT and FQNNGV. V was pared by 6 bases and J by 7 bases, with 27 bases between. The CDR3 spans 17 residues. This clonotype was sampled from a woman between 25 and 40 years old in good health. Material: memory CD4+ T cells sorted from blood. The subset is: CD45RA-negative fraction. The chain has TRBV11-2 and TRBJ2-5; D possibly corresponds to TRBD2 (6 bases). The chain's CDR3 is CASSPRRGISGNGTQYF. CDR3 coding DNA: TGTGCCAGCAGTCCAAGGAGGGGTATTAGCGGTAACGGGACCCAGTACTTC.